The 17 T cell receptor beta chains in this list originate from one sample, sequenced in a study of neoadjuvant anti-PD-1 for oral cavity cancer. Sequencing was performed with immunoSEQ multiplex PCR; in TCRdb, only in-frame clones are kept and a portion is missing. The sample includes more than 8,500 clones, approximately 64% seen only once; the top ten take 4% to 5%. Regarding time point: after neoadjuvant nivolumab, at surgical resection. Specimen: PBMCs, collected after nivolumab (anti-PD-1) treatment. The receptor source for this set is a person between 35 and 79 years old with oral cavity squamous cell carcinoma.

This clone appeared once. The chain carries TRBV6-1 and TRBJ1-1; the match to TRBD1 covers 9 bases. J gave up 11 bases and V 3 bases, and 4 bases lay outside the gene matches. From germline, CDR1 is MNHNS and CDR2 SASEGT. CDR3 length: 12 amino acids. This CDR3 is CASSERTGEAFF. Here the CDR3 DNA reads TGTGCCAGCAGTGAGAGGACAGGGGAGGCTTTCTTT.

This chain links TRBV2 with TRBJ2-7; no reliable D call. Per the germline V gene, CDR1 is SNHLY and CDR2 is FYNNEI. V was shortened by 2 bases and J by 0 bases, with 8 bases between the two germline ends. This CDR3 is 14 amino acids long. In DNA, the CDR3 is TGTGCCAGCAGTGAACTCGACGTCTCCTACGAGCAGTACTTC. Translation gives CASSELDVSYEQYF.

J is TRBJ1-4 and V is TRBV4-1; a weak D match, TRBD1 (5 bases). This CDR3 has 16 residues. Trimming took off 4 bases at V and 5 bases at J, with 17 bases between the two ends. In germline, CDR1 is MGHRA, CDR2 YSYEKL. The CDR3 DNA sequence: TGCGCCAGCAGCCGACTAGGGTGGGGCCTCAATGAAAAACTGTTTTTT. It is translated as CASSRLGWGLNEKLFF.

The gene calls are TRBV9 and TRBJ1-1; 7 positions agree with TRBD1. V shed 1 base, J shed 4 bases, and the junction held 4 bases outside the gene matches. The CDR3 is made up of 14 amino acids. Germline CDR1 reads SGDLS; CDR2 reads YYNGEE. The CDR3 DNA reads TGTGCCAGCAGCGTACACAGGGGCGGCACTGAAGCTTTCTTT. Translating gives CASSVHRGGTEAFF.

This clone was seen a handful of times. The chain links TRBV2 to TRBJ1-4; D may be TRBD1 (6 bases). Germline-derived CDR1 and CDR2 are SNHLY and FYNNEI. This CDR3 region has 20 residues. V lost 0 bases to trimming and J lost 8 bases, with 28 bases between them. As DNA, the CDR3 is TGTGCCAGCAGTGAAGCTTATCATCCCAACGACAGACAGGACTCCGAAAAACTGTTTTTT. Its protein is CASSEAYHPNDRQDSEKLFF.

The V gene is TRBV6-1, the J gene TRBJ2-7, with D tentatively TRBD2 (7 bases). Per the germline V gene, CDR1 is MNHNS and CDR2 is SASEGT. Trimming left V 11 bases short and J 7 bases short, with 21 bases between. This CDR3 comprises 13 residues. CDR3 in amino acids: CAGGGTSWEEQYF. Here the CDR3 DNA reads TGTGCCGGGGGGGGCACTAGTTGGGAGGAGCAGTACTTC.

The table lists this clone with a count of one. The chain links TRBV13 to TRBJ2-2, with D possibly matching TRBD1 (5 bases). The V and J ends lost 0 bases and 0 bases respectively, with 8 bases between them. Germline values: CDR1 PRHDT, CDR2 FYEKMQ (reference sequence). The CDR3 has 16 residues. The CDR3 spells CASSLGAGTNTGELFF. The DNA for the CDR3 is TGTGCCAGCAGCTTAGGGGCAGGGACGAACACCGGGGAGCTGTTTTTT.

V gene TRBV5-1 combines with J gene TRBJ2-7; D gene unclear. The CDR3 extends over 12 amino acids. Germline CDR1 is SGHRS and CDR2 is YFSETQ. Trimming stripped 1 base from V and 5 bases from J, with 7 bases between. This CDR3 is CASSLTDNEQYF. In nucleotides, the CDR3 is TGCGCCAGCAGCTTGACCGATAACGAGCAGTACTTC.

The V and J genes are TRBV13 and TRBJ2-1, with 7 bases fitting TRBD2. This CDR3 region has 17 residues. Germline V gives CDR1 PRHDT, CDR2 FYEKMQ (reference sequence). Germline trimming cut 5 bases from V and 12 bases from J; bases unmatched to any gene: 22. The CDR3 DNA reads TGTGCCAGCAGCCCCCGGACCCTTGGGGGGGTCCGGTGGGGGCAGTTCTTC. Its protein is CASSPRTLGGVRWGQFF.

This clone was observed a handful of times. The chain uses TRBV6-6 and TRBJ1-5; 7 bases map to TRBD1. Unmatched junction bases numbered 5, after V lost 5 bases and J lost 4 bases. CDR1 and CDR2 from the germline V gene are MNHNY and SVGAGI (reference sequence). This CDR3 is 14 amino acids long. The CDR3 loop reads CASSTTGRNQPQHF. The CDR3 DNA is TGTGCCAGCAGTACGACAGGGAGGAATCAGCCCCAGCATTTT.

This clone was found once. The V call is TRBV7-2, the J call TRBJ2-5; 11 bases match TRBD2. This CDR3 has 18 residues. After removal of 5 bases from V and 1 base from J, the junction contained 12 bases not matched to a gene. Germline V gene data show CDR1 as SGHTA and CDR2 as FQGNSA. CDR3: CASSLHLSTSGVQETQYF. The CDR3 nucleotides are TGTGCCAGCAGCCTTCACCTATCGACTAGCGGGGTCCAAGAGACCCAGTACTTC.

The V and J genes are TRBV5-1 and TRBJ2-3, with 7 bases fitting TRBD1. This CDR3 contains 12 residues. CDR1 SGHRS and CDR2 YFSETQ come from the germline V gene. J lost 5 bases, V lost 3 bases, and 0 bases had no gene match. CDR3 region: CASSWDRDTQYF. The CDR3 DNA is TGCGCCAGCAGCTGGGACAGAGATACGCAGTATTTT.

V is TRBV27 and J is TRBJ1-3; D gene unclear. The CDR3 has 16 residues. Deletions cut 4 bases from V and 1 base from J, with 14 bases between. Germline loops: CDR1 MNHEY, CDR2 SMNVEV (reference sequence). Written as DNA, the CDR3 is TGTGCCAGCAGTTCCGGTTTCCTGGTATCTGGAAACACCATATATTTT. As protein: CASSSGFLVSGNTIYF.

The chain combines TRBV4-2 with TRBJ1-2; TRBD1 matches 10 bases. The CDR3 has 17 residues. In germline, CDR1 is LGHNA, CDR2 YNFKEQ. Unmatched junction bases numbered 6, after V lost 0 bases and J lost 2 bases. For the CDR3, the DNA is TGTGCCAGCAGCCAAGAACTCGCGGACAGGGGGAACTATGGCTACACCTTC. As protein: CASSQELADRGNYGYTF.

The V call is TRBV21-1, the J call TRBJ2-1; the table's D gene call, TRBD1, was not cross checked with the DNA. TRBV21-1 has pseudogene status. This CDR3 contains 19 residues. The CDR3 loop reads CASSKVRGPTPCRDNEQFF. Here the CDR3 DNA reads TGTGCCAGCAGCAAAGTAAGGGGTCCGACTCCCTGCCGGGACAATGAGCAGTTCTTC.

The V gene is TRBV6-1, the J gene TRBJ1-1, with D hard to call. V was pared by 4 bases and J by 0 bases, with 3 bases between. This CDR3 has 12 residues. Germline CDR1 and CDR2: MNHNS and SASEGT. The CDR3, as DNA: TGTGCCAGCAGTGTATTGAACACTGAAGCTTTCTTT. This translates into CASSVLNTEAFF.

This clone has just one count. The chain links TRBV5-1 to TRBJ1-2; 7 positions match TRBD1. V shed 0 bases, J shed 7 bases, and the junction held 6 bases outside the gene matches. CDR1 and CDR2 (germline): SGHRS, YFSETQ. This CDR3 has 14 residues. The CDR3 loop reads CASSLENRGGGYTF. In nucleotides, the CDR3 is TGCGCCAGCAGCTTGGAAAACAGGGGTGGTGGCTACACCTTC.